The 26 T cell receptor beta chains reported below all come from one sample, sequenced in a study of CD8 T cells in Susac syndrome. The authors reverse transcribed roughly 0.5 to 1 ug RNA with random hexamers. TCRdb re-derived calls from the immunoSEQ multiplex PCR reads in MiXCR, one entry per CDR3 protein. The data contain 150,000 to 200,000 distinct CDR3 sequences, over 75% of them singletons. The sample consisted of CD4+ T cells from PBMCs. The receptors stem from a human donor with Susac syndrome.

The rearrangement uses TRBV6-5 and TRBJ1-2; D is uncertain. The CDR3 extends over 11 amino acids. V was shortened by 2 bases and J by 7 bases, with 5 bases between the two germline ends. Germline assignment: CDR1 MNHEY and CDR2 SVGAGI. CDR3 nucleotide sequence: TGTGCCAGCAGTTACGGCGGTGGCTACACCTTC. This translates into CASSYGGGYTF.

The V gene is TRBV15, the J gene TRBJ1-2; TRBD1 is a possible D gene (5 bases). The V gene's germline CDR1 is LNHNV and CDR2 YYDKDF (reference sequence). V lost 2 bases and J 6 bases, leaving 16 bases between the germline ends. The CDR3 totals 15 residues. The CDR3, as DNA: TGTGCCACCAGCAGACTTGACCAGGGAGGTAATGGCTACACCTTC. This sequence encodes CATSRLDQGGNGYTF.

The chain combines TRBV28 with TRBJ1-1, with a weak D call TRBD1 (5 bases). V was cut by 6 bases and J by 3 bases, with 17 bases left in between. CDR3 length: 15 residues. Germline V gives CDR1 MDHEN, CDR2 SYDVKM. CDR3 protein: CASRRHDQGYTEAFF. DNA for the CDR3: TGTGCCAGCAGAAGACATGATCAGGGATACACTGAAGCTTTCTTT.

The chain combines TRBV2 with TRBJ1-5; D call uncertain. V lost 8 bases to trimming and J lost 4 bases, with 9 bases between them. This CDR3 has 12 amino acids. Germline V gene lookup returns CDR1 SNHLY and CDR2 FYNNEI. CDR3 sequence reads: CASHRDNQPQHF. The DNA of the CDR3 is TGTGCCAGCCACCGGGATAATCAGCCCCAGCATTTT.

For this clonotype: The limits of the CDR3 on the DNA are not certain, so only TCRdb's listed CDR3 is given. This chain links TRBV9 with TRBJ1-5. Germline V gene sequence: CDR1 SGDLS, CDR2 YYNGEE. The CDR3 region is 10 residues in length, termini included. The CDR3 sequence: CASKFSPSIF.

This sequence joins TRBV5-4 and TRBJ2-5; 7 bases are a match to TRBD1. This CDR3 region has 15 residues. The V gene end was trimmed by 3 bases and the J gene end by 2 bases; junction bases not matched to a gene: 7. CDR1 and CDR2 from the germline V gene are SGHNT and YYREEE (reference sequence). Here the CDR3 reads CASSSKGAIQETQYF. The CDR3 nucleotides read TGTGCCAGCAGCTCCAAGGGGGCCATTCAAGAGACCCAGTACTTC.

The chain combines TRBV28 with TRBJ2-5; 7 bases align to TRBD1. The CDR3 contains 13 residues. Germline values: CDR1 MDHEN, CDR2 SYDVKM. Germline trimming cut 1 base from V and 4 bases from J; bases unmatched to any gene: 0. CDR3 residues: CASSLSGGETQYF. DNA for the CDR3: TGTGCCAGCAGTTTATCAGGGGGAGAGACCCAGTACTTC.

The chain joins TRBV20-1 to TRBJ2-7, with a tentative D call TRBD2 (5 bases). CDR3 length: 13 residues. V was shortened by 5 bases and J by 4 bases, with 15 bases between the two germline ends. Germline CDR1 and CDR2: DFQATT and SNEGSKA (reference sequence). The CDR3 sequence is CSARVERPYEQYF. As DNA, the CDR3 is TGCAGTGCTCGAGTGGAGCGGCCTTACGAGCAGTACTTC.

This clonotype has a handful of counts. The chain employs TRBV12-3 or TRBV12-4 and TRBJ1-2; D ambiguous. The CDR3 extends over 15 amino acids. V was shortened by 3 bases and J by 2 bases, with 13 bases between the two germline ends. The CDR3 bases are TGTGCCAGCAGTTTCCCCTCGACATCGAACTATGGCTACACCTTC. Amino acids: CASSFPSTSNYGYTF.

The chain carries TRBV10-3 and TRBJ1-6; D is uncertain. The CDR3 has 13 amino acids. With 6 bases removed from V and 6 bases from J, the gap between germline ends came to 9 bases. Germline CDR1 ENHRY, CDR2 SYGVKD. In DNA form, the CDR3 reads TGTGCCATCAGCTCAGAATTTAATTCACCCCTCCACTTT. Protein product: CAISSEFNSPLHF.

This chain joins TRBV27 and TRBJ2-2, with D possibly matching TRBD2 (5 bases). V shed 5 bases and J shed 3 bases, with 10 bases lying between them. The CDR3 contains 14 residues. CDR1 and CDR2 (germline): MNHEY, SMNVEV (reference sequence). Here the CDR3 reads CASSRWGDTGELFF. CDR3 coding DNA: TGTGCCAGCAGTCGGTGGGGAGACACCGGGGAGCTGTTTTTT.

The chain is built from TRBV6-1 and TRBJ2-7; 7 nucleotides line up with TRBD1. CDR1 MNHNS and CDR2 SASEGT come from the germline V gene. This CDR3 has 14 residues. V was clipped by 6 bases and J by 0 bases; unmatched bases: 5. The CDR3 sequence: CASSPRTGSYEQYF. Here the CDR3 DNA reads TGTGCCAGCAGCCCCCGGACAGGCTCCTACGAGCAGTACTTC.

The V call is TRBV3-1, the J call TRBJ2-4; D gene unclear. From germline, CDR1 is LGHDT and CDR2 YNNKEL (reference sequence). The CDR3 is 13 residues long. Trimming left V 8 bases short and J 7 bases short, with 15 bases between. CDR3 sequence reads: CASATTGFNIQYF. DNA of the CDR3: TGTGCCAGCGCAACGACTGGGTTTAACATTCAGTACTTC.

The CDR3 coding sequence is TGTGCCAGCAGCCAAGTTGGCGGGGCGTCCTACGAGCAGTACTTC. The encoded protein is CASSQVGGASYEQYF. The rearrangement links TRBV14 to TRBJ2-7; D is possibly TRBD2 (6 bases). The CDR3 is made up of 15 amino acids. V gave up 1 base and J gave up 1 base, with 11 bases separating them. Looked up from germline, CDR1 is SGHDN and CDR2 is FVKESK. Using reference TRBV14 and TRBJ2-7 for the parts outside the CDR3, the full variable domain is EAGVTQFPSHSVIEKGQTVTLRCDPISGHDNLYWYRRVMGKEIKFLLHFVKESKQDESGMPNNRFLAERTGGTYSTLKVQPAELEDSGVYFCASSQVGGASYEQYFGPGTRLTVT.

This chain joins TRBV20-1 and TRBJ2-6, with no clear D. There are 18 residues in the CDR3. V shed 5 bases and J shed 0 bases, with 20 bases lying between them. Per the germline V gene, CDR1 is DFQATT and CDR2 is SNEGSKA (reference sequence). This CDR3 reads CSAPDLEMTASGANVLTF. The DNA of the CDR3 is TGCAGTGCTCCAGATCTGGAGATGACCGCCTCTGGGGCCAACGTCCTGACTTTC.

This chain connects TRBV20-1 to TRBJ2-2, with D hard to call. CDR3 length: 14 residues. V lost 0 bases to trimming and J lost 1 base, with 6 bases between them. Per germline, CDR1 DFQATT and CDR2 SNEGSKA (reference sequence). CDR3 coding DNA: TGCAGTGCTAGAGAGGCAGGGAACACCGGGGAGCTGTTTTTT. It codes for CSAREAGNTGELFF.

The J gene is TRBJ2-2, the V gene TRBV2; 9 nucleotides match TRBD2. Germline CDR1 reads SNHLY; CDR2 reads FYNNEI. The CDR3 is 14 amino acids. After removal of 6 bases from V and 7 bases from J, the junction contained 6 bases not matched to a gene. The CDR3 coding sequence is TGTGCCAGCAGGGGGACTAGCCGGGTCGGGGAGCTGTTTTTT. Its translation is CASRGTSRVGELFF.

The genes are TRBV6-7 and TRBJ1-5, with TRBD1 identical over 9 bases. TRBV6-7 qualifies as an ORF whose function is uncertain. The CDR3 runs to 17 residues. After removal of 6 bases from V and 5 bases from J, the junction contained 14 bases not matched to a gene. The CDR3 reads CASRPQKARQGDQPQHF. The CDR3 bases are TGTGCCAGCAGGCCACAAAAAGCCAGACAGGGGGATCAGCCCCAGCATTTT.

The chain joins TRBV9 to TRBJ2-5, with 7 bases identical to TRBD2. The germline V gene has CDR1 SGDLS and CDR2 YYNGEE. Unmatched junction bases numbered 12, after V lost 4 bases and J lost 3 bases. The CDR3 covers 16 residues. The CDR3 is CASSPSGAAFEETQYF. The DNA of the CDR3 is TGTGCCAGCAGCCCGAGCGGGGCAGCCTTTGAAGAGACCCAGTACTTC.

The chain links TRBV6-2 or TRBV6-3 to TRBJ2-1; 9 nucleotides match TRBD2. With 0 bases clipped from V and 8 bases from J, the junction kept 5 bases outside the gene matches. The germline gives CDR1 MNHEY, CDR2 SVGEGT. CDR3 size: 15 residues. This CDR3 reads CASSYSAGGPYEQFF. DNA of the CDR3: TGTGCCAGCAGTTACTCTGCGGGAGGGCCCTATGAGCAGTTCTTC.

The rearrangement uses TRBV5-1 and TRBJ2-4; 7 nucleotides agree with TRBD1. CDR3 size: 15 residues. V lost 0 bases, J lost 2 bases, and 2 bases stayed unmatched. CDR1 is SGHRS and CDR2 is YFSETQ in the germline V gene. The CDR3 DNA follows: TGCGCCAGCAGCTTGGCGGGACAGCCCAAAAACATTCAGTACTTC. Protein sequence: CASSLAGQPKNIQYF.

The chain couples TRBV11-2 to TRBJ1-4, with D uncertain. The germline CDR1 and CDR2 sequences are SGHAT and FQNNGV. The V end was cut by 5 bases, the J end by 3 bases, with 13 bases between. This CDR3 is 15 amino acids long. The DNA for the CDR3 is TGTGCCAGCAGCGTAAGAGTACGACCTAATGAAAAACTGTTTTTT. This gives the protein CASSVRVRPNEKLFF. Together with reference TRBV11-2 and TRBJ1-4, the CDR3 gives the full variable domain: EAGVAQSPRYKIIEKRQSVAFWCNPISGHATLYWYQQILGQGPKLLIQFQNNGVVDDSQLPKDRFSAERLKGVDSTLKIQPAKLEDSAVYLCASSVRVRPNEKLFFGSGTQLSVL.

The chain is built from TRBV12-3 or TRBV12-4 and TRBJ2-7; 7 nucleotides align to TRBD1. The J segment lost 1 base and the V segment lost 7 bases, leaving 4 bases of the junction unmatched. The CDR3 length is 13 residues. CDR3 bases: TGTGCCAGCAAAAGACAGGGTTCCTACGAGCAGTACTTC. Its translation is CASKRQGSYEQYF.

This chain joins TRBV4-1 and TRBJ2-5, with 9 bases lining up with TRBD1. The germline CDR1 and CDR2 sequences are MGHRA and YSYEKL. This CDR3 region has 15 residues. V lost 2 bases to trimming and J lost 3 bases; unmatched junction nucleotides: 4. The CDR3 here is CASSQPGTGKETQYF. For the CDR3, the DNA is TGCGCCAGCAGCCAACCCGGGACAGGGAAAGAGACCCAGTACTTC.

This chain uses TRBV18 with TRBJ2-1, with D perhaps being TRBD1 or TRBD2 (5 bases each). The CDR3 covers 15 residues. V was shortened by 5 bases and J by 0 bases, with 11 bases between the two germline ends. Germline loops: CDR1 KGHSH, CDR2 LQKENI. The CDR3 DNA is TGTGCCAGCTCATGGGGGAGCAGCTCCTACAATGAGCAGTTCTTC. Its translation: CASSWGSSSYNEQFF.

This clonotype was counted only a few times. This rearrangement joins TRBV20-1 to TRBJ2-3; a possible D gene is TRBD2 (5 bases). Germline CDR1 DFQATT, CDR2 SNEGSKA (reference sequence). The V and J ends lost 3 bases and 4 bases respectively, with 14 bases between them. The CDR3 sequence is 14 residues long. The chain's CDR3 is CSASLTLVADTQYF. In nucleotides, the CDR3 is TGCAGTGCTAGTCTGACACTAGTGGCAGATACGCAGTATTTT.